What follows describes a single TCR beta chain. Germline V gives CDR1 MNHEY, CDR2 SMNVEV (reference sequence). V was clipped by 5 bases and J by 6 bases, with 23 bases between them. This CDR3 contains 17 residues. Primed by a sample-barcoded 5' primer and a J-beta primer mix, a second PCR proceeded for about 6 to 11 cycles. One entry per CDR3 protein, called by TCRdb with MiXCR from the 5' RACE reads. The table includes about 1 million distinct CDR3 sequences, 40% to 55% detected once. This entry comes from a study of blood T cells in healthy people across ages. The source is a woman aged 55-69 years in good health. The V gene is TRBV27, the J gene TRBJ2-1, with D perhaps TRBD1 (6 bases). The sequenced material came from blood. The CDR3 DNA is TGTGCCAGCAGTCGATCAAACCGGGACAAAGGGGCCAATGAGCAGTTCTTC. Translating it yields CASSRSNRDKGANEQFF.